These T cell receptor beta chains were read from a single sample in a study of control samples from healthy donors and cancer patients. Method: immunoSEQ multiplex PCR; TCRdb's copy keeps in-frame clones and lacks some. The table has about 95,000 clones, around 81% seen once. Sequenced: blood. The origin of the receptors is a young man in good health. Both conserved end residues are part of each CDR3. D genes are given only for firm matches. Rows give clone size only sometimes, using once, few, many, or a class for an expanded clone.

CDR3 DNA: TGTGCCAGCAGCCAAGAAGAGGGAGGGTATGGCTACACCTTC
CDR3 protein: CASSQEEGGYGYTF
V gene: TRBV14
clone size: NA
D gene: NA
J gene: TRBJ1-2

CDR3 DNA: TGCGCCAGCAGCAGCACCGGCCCCGGGACCGCTACCTACGAGCAGTACTTC
CDR3 protein: CASSSTGPGTATYEQYF
V gene: TRBV5-1
clone size: NA
D gene: NA
J gene: TRBJ2-7

CDR3 DNA: TGTGCCAGCAGCTTGGACGGGCGTGAGCAGTTCTTC
CDR3 protein: CASSLDGREQFF
V gene: TRBV5-4
clone size: NA
D gene: NA
J gene: TRBJ2-1

CDR3 DNA: TGTGCCAGTAGTATTGCCGGGACAGGGGGAAACTATGGCTACACCTTC
CDR3 protein: CASSIAGTGGNYGYTF
V gene: TRBV19
clone size: NA
D gene: TRBD1
J gene: TRBJ1-2

CDR3 DNA: TGTGCCAGCAGGGCGCCGGGACTATTCAATCAGCCCCAGCATTTT
CDR3 protein: CASRAPGLFNQPQHF
V gene: TRBV28
clone size: NA
D gene: NA
J gene: TRBJ1-5

CDR3 DNA: TGTGCCAGCACTGGGCTCAATCAGCCCCAGCATTTT
CDR3 protein: CASTGLNQPQHF
V gene: TRBV12-3/TRBV12-4
clone size: NA
D gene: NA
J gene: TRBJ1-5

CDR3 DNA: TGTGCCAGCAGTTGGACGAGCGACTACGAGCAGTACTTC
CDR3 protein: CASSWTSDYEQYF
V gene: TRBV12-3/TRBV12-4
clone size: NA
D gene: NA
J gene: TRBJ2-7

CDR3 DNA: TGTGCCAGCAGCTCACAGGGTTCCATCGGTAATGAGCAGTTCTTC
CDR3 protein: CASSSQGSIGNEQFF
V gene: TRBV7-2
clone size: NA
D gene: NA
J gene: TRBJ2-1

CDR3 DNA: TGTGCCAGCAGGCAAAGAGTGGGGGTCACAGATACGCAGTATTTT
CDR3 protein: CASRQRVGVTDTQYF
V gene: TRBV27
clone size: once
D gene: NA
J gene: TRBJ2-3

CDR3 DNA: TGTGCCAGCAGCCGAACGACAGGGACCAGTTCTGGGGAGCAGTACTTC
CDR3 protein: CASSRTTGTSSGEQYF
V gene: TRBV2
clone size: few
D gene: TRBD1
J gene: TRBJ2-7

CDR3 DNA: TGTGCCAGCAGTTGGGTGACAGGGGCGCTCGCTTTCTTT
CDR3 protein: CASSWVTGALAFF
V gene: TRBV28
clone size: NA
D gene: TRBD1
J gene: TRBJ1-1

CDR3 DNA: TGTGCCAGCAGACGACAGTCAACTAATGAAAAACTGTTTTTT
CDR3 protein: CASRRQSTNEKLFF
V gene: TRBV5-6
clone size: NA
D gene: NA
J gene: TRBJ1-4

CDR3 DNA: TGTGCCAGTAGCCGACGACGGGGCGCCAATCAGCCCCAGCATTTT
CDR3 protein: CASSRRRGANQPQHF
V gene: TRBV19
clone size: few
D gene: NA
J gene: TRBJ1-5

CDR3 DNA: TGTGCCAGCAGCCAAGATCGGGGGAACTATGGCTACACCTTC
CDR3 protein: CASSQDRGNYGYTF
V gene: TRBV4-2
clone size: NA
D gene: NA
J gene: TRBJ1-2

CDR3 DNA: TGTGCCAGCAGCTTAGCCGGCCTCCACACTGAAGCTTTCTTT
CDR3 protein: CASSLAGLHTEAFF
V gene: TRBV7-9
clone size: once
D gene: NA
J gene: TRBJ1-1

CDR3 DNA: TGTGCCACCAGTGACCCCGGGGACAGGTCCTTGAAAGCTTTCTTT
CDR3 protein: CATSDPGDRSLKAFF
V gene: TRBV24-1
clone size: NA
D gene: TRBD1
J gene: TRBJ1-1

CDR3 DNA: TGTGCCAGCAGCCAAGGGTGGGACAACTCTGGAAACACCATATATTTT
CDR3 protein: CASSQGWDNSGNTIYF
V gene: TRBV3-1/TRBV3-2
clone size: NA
D gene: NA
J gene: TRBJ1-3

CDR3 DNA: TGTGCCAGCAGTATACAGGGAGGACAGCCCCAGCATTTT
CDR3 protein: CASSIQGGQPQHF
V gene: TRBV7-9
clone size: few
D gene: NA
J gene: TRBJ1-5

CDR3 DNA: TGTGCCAGCGGAAAAGACAGGGTCGGCACCGGGGAGCTGTTTTTT
CDR3 protein: CASGKDRVGTGELFF
V gene: TRBV7-9
clone size: NA
D gene: TRBD1
J gene: TRBJ2-2

CDR3 DNA: TGTGCCAGCAGCTTTGGACAGGGAAACTATGGCTACACCTTC
CDR3 protein: CASSFGQGNYGYTF
V gene: TRBV6-5
clone size: once
D gene: TRBD1
J gene: TRBJ1-2

CDR3 DNA: TGTGCCAGCAGCGTAACTGGGGGCGGGGGTAGCTGGAATGAGCAGTTCTTC
CDR3 protein: CASSVTGGGGSWNEQFF
V gene: TRBV9
clone size: once
D gene: NA
J gene: TRBJ2-1

CDR3 DNA: TGTGCCAGTAGTAGGAGAGGACAGGGGATCAACGAGCAGTACTTC
CDR3 protein: CASSRRGQGINEQYF
V gene: TRBV19
clone size: NA
D gene: TRBD1
J gene: TRBJ2-7

CDR3 DNA: TGTGCCAGCAGTTTATCCAGGGAGGGGGCCAAAAACATTCAGTACTTC
CDR3 protein: CASSLSREGAKNIQYF
V gene: TRBV28
clone size: NA
D gene: TRBD2
J gene: TRBJ2-4

CDR3 DNA: TGTGCCAGCAGCCAAGAGGCTAGCGGGGCCTCCTACGAGCAGTACTTC
CDR3 protein: CASSQEASGASYEQYF
V gene: TRBV4-2
clone size: NA
D gene: TRBD2
J gene: TRBJ2-7

CDR3 DNA: TGTGCCAGCTCACCCCTGGGCATCGGCACTGAAGCTTTCTTT
CDR3 protein: CASSPLGIGTEAFF
V gene: TRBV18
clone size: NA
D gene: NA
J gene: TRBJ1-1

CDR3 DNA: TGCGCCAGCAGCGAGGTTGTAACGGGGGTACAGGAGACCCAGTACTTC
CDR3 protein: CASSEVVTGVQETQYF
V gene: TRBV5-1
clone size: NA
D gene: NA
J gene: TRBJ2-5

CDR3 DNA: TGTGCCAGCAGTTCGGGTGGAAGTCAGTATGGCTACACCTTC
CDR3 protein: CASSSGGSQYGYTF
V gene: TRBV28
clone size: NA
D gene: NA
J gene: TRBJ1-2

CDR3 DNA: TGTGCCAGCAGCGAGGCGGGGGGGTCCTACAATGAGCAGTTCTTC
CDR3 protein: CASSEAGGSYNEQFF
V gene: TRBV7-2
clone size: NA
D gene: TRBD2
J gene: TRBJ2-1

CDR3 DNA: TGTGCCAGCAGCGTAGAAGTACACAATGAGCAGTTCTTC
CDR3 protein: CASSVEVHNEQFF
V gene: TRBV9
clone size: NA
D gene: NA
J gene: TRBJ2-1

CDR3 DNA: TGTGCCAGTAGTATTGTCGCCTGGCTAGCCTACAATGAGCAGTTCTTC
CDR3 protein: CASSIVAWLAYNEQFF
V gene: TRBV19
clone size: NA
D gene: NA
J gene: TRBJ2-1